The next 3 T cell receptor beta chains were all read from a single sample in a study of cytomegalovirus exposure and HLA in healthy donors. Primers: 60 Vbeta forward and 13 Jbeta reverse. Generated by immunoSEQ multiplex PCR, the TCRdb table keeps only in-frame clones and is missing some. The sample holds approximately 110,000 clones, around 70% seen once. The specimen sequenced was PBMCs. The receptors were gathered from a woman in her 40s in good health and CMV-seronegative.

The chain carries TRBV19 and TRBJ1-1; 9 bases align to TRBD1. This CDR3 is 17 amino acids long. Germline loops: CDR1 LNHDA, CDR2 SQIVND (reference sequence). J was trimmed by 7 bases and V by 7 bases; bases with no gene match: 19. The CDR3 sequence: CASTQWGDRAGLSEAFF. CDR3 in DNA: TGTGCCAGTACCCAATGGGGGGACAGGGCCGGACTGAGTGAAGCTTTCTTT.

J is TRBJ2-2 and V is TRBV28; weak D call: TRBD1 (6 bases). Germline-derived CDR1 and CDR2 are MDHEN and SYDVKM. Between the trimmed V and J ends, which lost 6 bases and 2 bases, there was a span of 10 bases. The CDR3 contains 14 residues. The CDR3 spells CASRGGQNTGELFF. Written as DNA, the CDR3 is TGTGCCAGCAGAGGGGGACAAAACACCGGGGAGCTGTTTTTT.

This clone was observed a few times. The chain couples TRBV28 to TRBJ2-3, with 9 bases lining up with TRBD1. The CDR3 is 13 amino acids. CDR1 MDHEN and CDR2 SYDVKM come from the germline V gene. The CDR3 DNA reads TGTGGGAGCCGGGACAGGGCCACAGATACGCAGTATTTT. Its translation is CGSRDRATDTQYF.